This T cell receptor beta chain was captured by sequencing in a study of T cells in Graves' hyperthyroidism and ophthalmopathy. Overall study findings and caveats: From stable hyperthyroidism, ophthalmopathy was separated by a 13 V-J model.

Researchers took RNA transcripts and amplified the TCR beta CDR3 regions from them. TCR CDR3 underwent first-round RT-PCR with the HTBI primer set. Via MiXCR, TCRdb re-called the multiplex PCR reads, giving one row per CDR3 protein. This sample has tens of thousands of distinct CDR3 sequences; around 50% occur once, and the top ten carry about a sixth. In this sample, this clonotype is medium-sized (0.01 to 0.1%). Its target is unknown. This CDR3 is built from 17 residues. V shed 3 bases, J shed 1 base, and the junction held 9 bases outside the gene matches. CDR1 is ENHRY and CDR2 is SYGVKD in the germline V gene.

Material: blood. The V gene is TRBV10-3, the J gene TRBJ2-1; 7 bases map to TRBD2. The receptor was derived from a man aged 40-50 years with Graves' ophthalmopathy. The DNA of the CDR3 is TGTGCCATCAGTGAACCTGCGGGAGTGTCATCCTACAATGAGCAGTTCTTC. Its translation is CAISEPAGVSSYNEQFF.